The next 30 T cell receptor beta chains were all read from a single sample in a study of cytomegalovirus exposure and HLA in healthy donors. The PCR was carried out with 60 Vbeta primers and 13 Jbeta primers. Profiled with immunoSEQ multiplex PCR; TCRdb holds only in-frame clones, not every one. Of around 160,000 clones listed, 75% to 90% are singletons. Source material: PBMCs. Source of these receptors: a man aged 45-65 years in good health and CMV-seropositive.

This chain joins TRBV6-5 and TRBJ2-3, with 10 positions matching TRBD2. Losses at the gene ends were 0 bases for V and 0 bases for J; bases not matched to a gene: 0. The CDR3 is 16 residues long. Germline values: CDR1 MNHEY, CDR2 SVGAGI. The CDR3 nucleotides are TGTGCCAGCAGTTACTCGGGACTAGCGAGCACAGATACGCAGTATTTT. Amino acid sequence: CASSYSGLASTDTQYF.

CDR3: CSVGTSGWYEQYF. In DNA, the CDR3 is TGCAGCGTTGGGACTAGCGGGTGGTACGAGCAGTACTTC. J is TRBJ2-7 and V is TRBV29-1; 11 bases fit TRBD2. The CDR3 spans 13 residues. Looked up from germline, CDR1 is SQVTM and CDR2 is ANQGSEA. Unmatched junction bases numbered 3, after V lost 4 bases and J lost 4 bases.

The chain uses TRBV18 and TRBJ1-4; possible D gene TRBD1, 5 bases. Germline V lookup: CDR1 KGHSH, CDR2 LQKENI. Trimming pared 2 bases from V and 8 bases from J, leaving 15 bases between. This CDR3 is built from 15 residues. The CDR3 spells CASSPVNRGGEKLFF. CDR3 nucleotides: TGTGCCAGCTCACCAGTAAATAGGGGTGGCGAAAAACTGTTTTTT.

This clone has a single count. An end of the junction differs from the germline gene, which may be a read error. The V call is TRBV10-3, the J call TRBJ1-6; D perhaps matches TRBD1 (6 bases). The CDR3 totals 16 residues. CDR1 ENHRY and CDR2 SYGVKD come from the germline V gene. The CDR3 DNA reads as TGTGCCATCAGTGACCCCAACTGGACAGTAGATTCCCCCCTCCACTTT. It specifies CAISDPNWTVDSPLHF.

The chain carries TRBV2 and TRBJ2-1; the match to TRBD2 covers 13 bases. With 4 bases clipped from V and 9 bases from J, the junction kept 9 bases outside the gene matches. From germline, CDR1 is SNHLY and CDR2 FYNNEI. The CDR3 sequence is 16 residues long. Here the CDR3 reads CASSVGTSGNFAEQFF. In nucleotides, the CDR3 is TGTGCCAGCAGTGTGGGGACTAGCGGGAACTTCGCTGAGCAGTTCTTC.

Only one count was recorded for this clone. J is TRBJ2-1 and V is TRBV28; a possible D gene is TRBD1 (7 bases). Germline V lookup: CDR1 MDHEN, CDR2 SYDVKM. The CDR3 covers 14 residues. Deletions cut 7 bases from V and 2 bases from J, with 12 bases between. CDR3 loop: CASIRGDAYNEQFF. In nucleotides, the CDR3 is TGTGCCAGCATCAGGGGGGACGCCTACAATGAGCAGTTCTTC.

The chain employs TRBV5-1 and TRBJ1-6; 9 bases match TRBD1. The V gene's germline CDR1 is SGHRS and CDR2 YFSETQ. The CDR3 runs to 15 residues. J gave up 6 bases and V 0 bases, and 1 base lay outside the gene matches. DNA of the CDR3: TGCGCCAGCAGCTTGGAGGGACAGGGTAATTCACCCCTCCACTTT. Translated: CASSLEGQGNSPLHF.

The genes are TRBV5-1 and TRBJ2-1, with D maybe TRBD2 (7 bases). Germline V lookup: CDR1 SGHRS, CDR2 YFSETQ. Trimming stripped 0 bases from V and 6 bases from J, with 10 bases between. The length of the CDR3 is 14 residues. CDR3 region: CASSLEGGPNEQFF. The CDR3, as DNA: TGCGCCAGCAGCTTGGAGGGGGGGCCCAATGAGCAGTTCTTC.

The chain has TRBV18 and TRBJ2-2; 8 nucleotides align to TRBD2. Trimming took 5 bases from V and 4 from J; bases not matched to a gene: 9. This CDR3 contains 16 residues. Germline assignment: CDR1 KGHSH and CDR2 LQKENI. The CDR3 loop reads CASSSELADVTGELFF. The CDR3, as DNA: TGTGCCAGCTCATCAGAACTAGCGGACGTCACCGGGGAGCTGTTTTTT.

The chain combines TRBV12-2 with TRBJ2-3; TRBD2 is the table's D call and was not checked against the DNA. TRBV12-2 constitutes a pseudogene. This CDR3 has 17 residues. The CDR3 DNA sequence: TGTGCAAGTCGCTTAGGCCCTAGCGGAAGTAGCACAGATACGCAGTATTTT. Its translation: CASRLGPSGSSTDTQYF.

To note about this clone: Other DNA sequences of this sample code for an identical CDR3. The chain couples TRBV28 to TRBJ2-1, with TRBD2 matching over 7 bases. The CDR3 runs 19 residues. J gave up 0 bases and V 9 bases, and 20 bases lay outside the gene matches. From germline, CDR1 is MDHEN and CDR2 SYDVKM. The CDR3 protein is CASSPTFSGRGSSYNEQFF. The CDR3 DNA is TGTGCCAGTAGTCCCACCTTTAGCGGGCGGGGGAGCTCCTACAATGAGCAGTTCTTC.

This sequence joins TRBV4-2 and TRBJ2-1, with TRBD2 as a possible D gene (6 bases). Germline V CDR1 and CDR2: LGHNA, YNFKEQ. CDR3 length equals 17 residues. The V end lost 4 bases, the J end lost 5 bases, and 21 bases lay between the germline ends. The CDR3 here is CASSPRESGVLNNEQFF. The CDR3 DNA follows: TGTGCCAGCAGCCCCCGTGAGTCGGGGGTCCTTAACAATGAGCAGTTCTTC.

The J gene is TRBJ2-1, the V gene TRBV19, with D tentatively TRBD1 (5 bases). CDR3 length equals 13 residues. Trimming stripped 3 bases from V and 5 bases from J, with 8 bases between. Germline V gene data show CDR1 as LNHDA and CDR2 as SQIVND (reference sequence). In DNA form, the CDR3 reads TGTGCCAGTAGTATCAGGGTGAACAATGAGCAGTTCTTC. This translates into CASSIRVNNEQFF.

This chain uses TRBV9 with TRBJ2-1, with 9 positions matching TRBD2. In germline, CDR1 is SGDLS, CDR2 YYNGEE. V was clipped by 4 bases and J by 4 bases; unmatched bases: 12. The CDR3 totals 17 residues. This chain's CDR3 is CASSLGGRALSYNEQFF. CDR3 DNA sequence: TGTGCCAGCAGCCTGGGCGGGAGGGCCCTCAGTTACAATGAGCAGTTCTTC. Filled out from reference TRBV9 and TRBJ2-1, the complete variable domain reads DSGVTQTPKHLITATGQRVTLRCSPRSGDLSVYWYQQSLDQGLQFLIQYYNGEERAKGNILERFSAQQFPDLHSELNLSSLELGDSALYFCASSLGGRALSYNEQFFGPGTRLTVL.

V and J are TRBV5-1 and TRBJ1-5; D may be TRBD1 (5 bases). V lost 0 bases and J 6 bases, leaving 13 bases between the germline ends. Germline V gives CDR1 SGHRS, CDR2 YFSETQ. There are 15 residues in the CDR3. CDR3 coding DNA: TGCGCCAGCAGCTTGGCCGGGGTCGGGGGTCAGCCCCAGCATTTT. Translated: CASSLAGVGGQPQHF.

V usage is TRBV5-1 and J usage is TRBJ2-2, with 8 bases matching TRBD1. The V segment lost 6 bases and the J segment 0 bases; nucleotides outside the gene matches: 22. The CDR3 is made up of 21 amino acids. Per the germline V gene, CDR1 is SGHRS and CDR2 is YFSETQ. The CDR3 coding sequence is TGCGCCAGCAACTCAGGGAGACAGGGGTTAGTGGGGCCCTCGAACACCGGGGAGCTGTTTTTT. Amino acid sequence: CASNSGRQGLVGPSNTGELFF.

The gene calls are TRBV9 and TRBJ1-1, with TRBD1 identical over 9 bases. The CDR3 sequence is 15 residues long. Unmatched junction bases numbered 6, after V lost 6 bases and J lost 0 bases. Germline assignment: CDR1 SGDLS and CDR2 YYNGEE. CDR3 residues: CASTRTGVMNTEAFF. CDR3 sequence (DNA): TGTGCCAGCACCAGGACAGGGGTGATGAACACTGAAGCTTTCTTT.

V usage is TRBV7-3 and J usage is TRBJ2-3; the match to TRBD2 covers 7 bases. Germline CDR1 is SGHTA and CDR2 is FQGTGA. CDR3 length: 15 amino acids. Losses at the gene ends were 5 bases for V and 4 bases for J; bases not matched to a gene: 9. CDR3 region: CASSHGGNPADTQYF. The CDR3 DNA is TGTGCCAGCAGCCACGGGGGGAACCCGGCAGATACGCAGTATTTT.

The chain employs TRBV28 and TRBJ1-4; 8 nucleotides align to TRBD1. The germline V gene encodes CDR1 MDHEN and CDR2 SYDVKM. The trim removed 4 bases at V and 7 bases at J, leaving 17 bases unmatched. CDR3 length: 18 residues. CDR3 sequence: CASSSGGGGARGGEKLFF. The CDR3 DNA sequence: TGTGCCAGCAGTTCAGGGGGCGGGGGGGCCCGTGGGGGTGAAAAACTGTTTTTT.

This chain connects TRBV6-1 to TRBJ2-5; the D is unclear. The ends were cut back, 8 bases at V and 0 bases at J, with 13 bases in the middle. Germline V gene sequence: CDR1 MNHNS, CDR2 SASEGT. The CDR3 has 14 residues. The CDR3 DNA follows: TGTGCCAGCTCACGGTTTTCCGACCAAGAGACCCAGTACTTC. Translated: CASSRFSDQETQYF.

The chain employs TRBV28 and TRBJ2-3; 8 nucleotides line up with TRBD2. The germline V gene encodes CDR1 MDHEN and CDR2 SYDVKM. This CDR3 has 17 amino acids. V was pared by 4 bases and J by 7 bases, with 16 bases of the junction left unmatched. The DNA for the CDR3 is TGTGCCAGCAGTTCGGTTAGTTTGGCGGGGGGATCTTATACGCAGTATTTT. Translating it yields CASSSVSLAGGSYTQYF.

V and J are TRBV5-4 and TRBJ1-2, with D possibly TRBD1 on 6 matching bases. With 5 bases removed from V and 1 base from J, the gap between germline ends came to 12 bases. Germline V gene sequence: CDR1 SGHNT, CDR2 YYREEE (reference sequence). The CDR3 length is 14 residues. CDR3 in amino acids: CASRSGQLNYGYTF. CDR3 bases: TGTGCCAGCAGATCTGGACAGCTTAACTATGGCTACACCTTC.

The chain joins TRBV5-1 to TRBJ2-1, with TRBD2 matching 7 bases. Unmatched junction bases numbered 8, after V lost 1 base and J lost 4 bases. The germline V gene has CDR1 SGHRS and CDR2 YFSETQ. The CDR3 loop spans 16 amino acids. CDR3 loop: CASSLFAGASYNEQFF. Written as DNA, the CDR3 is TGCGCCAGCAGCTTGTTCGCGGGAGCGTCTTACAATGAGCAGTTCTTC.

Worth noting for this clone: At one end the junction does not follow the germline gene, possibly because of a read error. This chain connects TRBV7-9 to TRBJ1-6, with D perhaps matching TRBD1 (5 bases). The CDR3 is 13 residues long. Germline CDR1 is SEHNR and CDR2 is FQNEAQ (reference sequence). CDR3 residues: CSSMGQGNSPLHF. CDR3 in DNA: TGTTCCAGCATGGGGCAAGGGAATTCACCCCTCCACTTT.

The CDR3 loop reads CAWSTGGTEAFF. DNA of the CDR3: TGTGCCTGGAGCACAGGGGGGACTGAAGCTTTCTTT. This chain connects TRBV30 to TRBJ1-1, with 8 bases that match TRBD1. V shed 3 bases and J 5 bases; nucleotides not matched to a gene: 2. Germline V gene data show CDR1 as GTSNPN and CDR2 as SVGIG (reference sequence). This CDR3 region has 12 residues.

This chain links TRBV9 with TRBJ2-7; D is unclear. There are 12 residues in the CDR3. V was pared by 3 bases and J by 3 bases, with 7 bases between. The V gene's germline CDR1 is SGDLS and CDR2 YYNGEE. The CDR3 here is CASSGENYEQYF. CDR3 in DNA: TGTGCCAGCAGCGGAGAGAACTACGAGCAGTACTTC.

The chain recombines TRBV30 with TRBJ1-5, with D uncertain. The germline gives CDR1 GTSNPN, CDR2 SVGIG (reference sequence). CDR3 size: 16 residues. The germline V and J ends were trimmed by 2 bases and 1 base, with 15 bases remaining between them. In DNA, the CDR3 is TGTGCCTGGAGTTCCACCGGGATTGGGAGCAATCAGCCCCAGCATTTT. Translation gives CAWSSTGIGSNQPQHF.

The chain couples TRBV6-6 to TRBJ2-3; TRBD2 matches at 8 bases. This CDR3 is built from 16 residues. The germline CDR1 and CDR2 sequences are MNHNY and SVGAGI (reference sequence). Unmatched junction bases numbered 7, after V lost 0 bases and J lost 5 bases. CDR3 nucleotides: TGTGCCAGCAGTTACTCGATACGGGGGGGCAAAGATACGCAGTATTTT. Translated: CASSYSIRGGKDTQYF.

This clone was picked up a small number of times. The chain couples TRBV5-4 to TRBJ2-5; the match to TRBD1 covers 7 bases. The germline gives CDR1 SGHNT, CDR2 YYREEE (reference sequence). The CDR3 is 13 amino acids. V was pared by 3 bases and J by 3 bases, with 2 bases of the junction left unmatched. The CDR3 loop is CASSYDREETQYF. The DNA for the CDR3 is TGTGCCAGCAGCTACGACAGGGAAGAGACCCAGTACTTC.

Only one count was recorded for this clone. This rearrangement joins TRBV7-2 to TRBJ2-3; TRBD2 agrees at 9 bases. Germline CDR1 reads SGHTA; CDR2 reads FQGNSA. The CDR3 runs 17 residues. Trimming took 5 bases from V and 3 from J; bases not matched to a gene: 12. The CDR3 spells CASSPNKAGGVTDTQYF. CDR3 DNA sequence: TGTGCCAGCAGCCCCAATAAAGCGGGGGGAGTTACAGATACGCAGTATTTT.